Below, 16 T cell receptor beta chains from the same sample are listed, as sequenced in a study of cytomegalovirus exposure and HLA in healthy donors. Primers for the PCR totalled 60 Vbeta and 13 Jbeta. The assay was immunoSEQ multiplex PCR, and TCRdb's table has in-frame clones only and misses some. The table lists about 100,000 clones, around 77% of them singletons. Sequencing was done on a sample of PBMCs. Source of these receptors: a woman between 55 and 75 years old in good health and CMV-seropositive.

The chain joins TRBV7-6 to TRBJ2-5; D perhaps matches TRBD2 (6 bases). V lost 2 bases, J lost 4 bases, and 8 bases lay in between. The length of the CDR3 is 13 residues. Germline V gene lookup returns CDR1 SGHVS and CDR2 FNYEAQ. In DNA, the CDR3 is TGTGCCAGCAGCTTATGGAGGGGAGAGACCCAGTACTTC. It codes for CASSLWRGETQYF. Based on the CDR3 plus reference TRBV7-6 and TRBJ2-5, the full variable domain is GAGVSQSPRYKVTKRGQDVALRCDPISGHVSLYWYRQALGQGPEFLTYFNYEAQQDKSGLPNDRFSAERPEGSISTLTIQRTEQRDSAMYRCASSLWRGETQYFGPGTRLLVL.

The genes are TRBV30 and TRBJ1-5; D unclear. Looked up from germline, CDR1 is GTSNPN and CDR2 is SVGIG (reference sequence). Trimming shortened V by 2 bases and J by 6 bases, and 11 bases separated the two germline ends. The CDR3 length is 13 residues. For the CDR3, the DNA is TGTGCCTGGAGTCGGCTAGGCGGTCAGCCCCAGCATTTT. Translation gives CAWSRLGGQPQHF. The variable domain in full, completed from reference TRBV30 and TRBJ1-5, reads SQTIHQWPATLVQPVGSPLSLECTVEGTSNPNLYWYRQAAGRGLQLLFYSVGIGQISSEVPQNLSASRPQDRQFILSSKKLLLSDSGFYLCAWSRLGGQPQHFGDGTRLSIL.

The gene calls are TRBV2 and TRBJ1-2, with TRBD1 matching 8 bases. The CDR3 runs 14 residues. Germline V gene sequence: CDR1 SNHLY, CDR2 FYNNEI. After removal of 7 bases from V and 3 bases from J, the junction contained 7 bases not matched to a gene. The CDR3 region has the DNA TGTGCCAGCATCTTGGGACAGGTCGACTATGGCTACACCTTC. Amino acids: CASILGQVDYGYTF. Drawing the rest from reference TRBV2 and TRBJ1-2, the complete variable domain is EPEVTQTPSHQVTQMGQEVILRCVPISNHLYFYWYRQILGQKVEFLVSFYNNEISEKSEIFDDQFSVERPDGSNFTLKIRSTKLEDSAMYFCASILGQVDYGYTFGSGTRLTVV.

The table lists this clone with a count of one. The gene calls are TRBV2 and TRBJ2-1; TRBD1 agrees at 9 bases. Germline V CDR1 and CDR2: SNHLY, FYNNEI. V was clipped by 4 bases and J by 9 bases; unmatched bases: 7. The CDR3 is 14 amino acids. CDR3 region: CASSGGTGSSEQFF. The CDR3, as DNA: TGTGCCAGCAGTGGAGGGACAGGGTCAAGTGAGCAGTTCTTC.

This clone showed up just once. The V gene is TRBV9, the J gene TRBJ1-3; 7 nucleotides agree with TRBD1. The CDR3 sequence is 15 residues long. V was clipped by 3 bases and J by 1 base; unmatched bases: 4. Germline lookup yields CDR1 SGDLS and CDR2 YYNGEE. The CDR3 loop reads CASSERQGSGNTIYF. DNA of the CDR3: TGTGCCAGCAGCGAAAGACAGGGATCTGGAAACACCATATATTTT.

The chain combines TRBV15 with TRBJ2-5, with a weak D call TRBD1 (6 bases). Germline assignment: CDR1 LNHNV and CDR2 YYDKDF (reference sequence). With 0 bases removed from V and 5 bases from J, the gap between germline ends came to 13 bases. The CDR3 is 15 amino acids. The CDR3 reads CATSRDKGDRETQYF. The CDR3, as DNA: TGTGCCACCAGCAGAGATAAGGGGGATAGGGAGACCCAGTACTTC.

Here the CDR3 reads CASRTTSGSTIYF. In DNA, the CDR3 is TGTGCCAGCAGGACGACTTCGGGGAGCACCATATATTTT. The chain employs TRBV2 and TRBJ1-3; D remains unclear. The CDR3 is 13 residues long. V was clipped by 6 bases and J by 9 bases, with 15 bases between them. Germline V gene sequence: CDR1 SNHLY, CDR2 FYNNEI. Supplemented by reference TRBV2 and TRBJ1-3, the full variable domain reads EPEVTQTPSHQVTQMGQEVILRCVPISNHLYFYWYRQILGQKVEFLVSFYNNEISEKSEIFDDQFSVERPDGSNFTLKIRSTKLEDSAMYFCASRTTSGSTIYFGEGSWLTVV.

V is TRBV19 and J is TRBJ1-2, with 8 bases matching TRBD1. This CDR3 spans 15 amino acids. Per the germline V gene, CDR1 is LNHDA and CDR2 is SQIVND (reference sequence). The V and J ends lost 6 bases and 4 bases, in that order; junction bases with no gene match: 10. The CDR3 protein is CASRITGGETYGYTF. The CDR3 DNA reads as TGTGCCAGTAGGATAACAGGGGGAGAAACCTATGGCTACACCTTC.

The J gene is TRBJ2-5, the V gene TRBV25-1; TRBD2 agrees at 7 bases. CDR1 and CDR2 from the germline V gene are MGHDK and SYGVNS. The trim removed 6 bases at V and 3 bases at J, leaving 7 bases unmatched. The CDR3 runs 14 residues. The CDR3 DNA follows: TGTGCCAGCAGGGCTGTGGGGGGGAAAGAGACCCAGTACTTC. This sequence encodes CASRAVGGKETQYF.

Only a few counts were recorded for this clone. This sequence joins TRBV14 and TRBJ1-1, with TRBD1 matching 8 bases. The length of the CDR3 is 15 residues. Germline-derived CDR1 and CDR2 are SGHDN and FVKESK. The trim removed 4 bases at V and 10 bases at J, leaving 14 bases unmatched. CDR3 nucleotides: TGTGCCAGCAGCCGCTGGACAGGGCCTACATCTGGAGCTTTCTTT. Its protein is CASSRWTGPTSGAFF.

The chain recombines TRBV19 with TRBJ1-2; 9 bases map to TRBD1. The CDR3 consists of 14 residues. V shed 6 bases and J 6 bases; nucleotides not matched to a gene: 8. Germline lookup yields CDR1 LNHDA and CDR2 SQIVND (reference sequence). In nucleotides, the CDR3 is TGTGCCAGTAGGGACAGGGGACGCGAGGATGGCTACACCTTC. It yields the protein CASRDRGREDGYTF.

CDR3 sequence: CASSFRRGSYNEQFF. CDR3 in DNA: TGTGCCAGCAGTTTTAGACGGGGGTCCTACAATGAGCAGTTCTTC. The J gene is TRBJ2-1, the V gene TRBV6-5; weak D call: TRBD2 (6 bases). Trimming took 4 bases from V and 1 from J, leaving 11 bases between them. The CDR3 has 15 residues. Germline lookup yields CDR1 MNHEY and CDR2 SVGAGI.

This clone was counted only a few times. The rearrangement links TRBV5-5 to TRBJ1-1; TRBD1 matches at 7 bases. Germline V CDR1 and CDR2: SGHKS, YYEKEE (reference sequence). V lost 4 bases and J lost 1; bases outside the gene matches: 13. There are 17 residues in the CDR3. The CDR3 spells CASSTPKGARENTEAFF. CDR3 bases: TGTGCCAGCAGCACCCCCAAGGGGGCGAGGGAGAACACTGAAGCTTTCTTT.

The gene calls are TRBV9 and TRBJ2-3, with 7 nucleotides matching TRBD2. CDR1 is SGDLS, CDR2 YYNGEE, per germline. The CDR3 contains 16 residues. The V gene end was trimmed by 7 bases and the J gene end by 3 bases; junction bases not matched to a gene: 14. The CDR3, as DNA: TGTGCCAGCGGCACCACTCTGGAGGGAGGGACAGATACGCAGTATTTT. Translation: CASGTTLEGGTDTQYF. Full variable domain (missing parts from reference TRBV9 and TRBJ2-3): DSGVTQTPKHLITATGQRVTLRCSPRSGDLSVYWYQQSLDQGLQFLIQYYNGEERAKGNILERFSAQQFPDLHSELNLSSLELGDSALYFCASGTTLEGGTDTQYFGPGTRLTVL.

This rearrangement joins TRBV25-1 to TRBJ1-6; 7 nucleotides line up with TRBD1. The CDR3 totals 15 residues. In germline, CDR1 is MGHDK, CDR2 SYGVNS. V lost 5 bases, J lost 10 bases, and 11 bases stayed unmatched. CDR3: CASSTSHRGGSPLHF. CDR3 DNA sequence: TGTGCCAGCAGTACCTCCCACAGGGGCGGATCACCCCTCCACTTT.

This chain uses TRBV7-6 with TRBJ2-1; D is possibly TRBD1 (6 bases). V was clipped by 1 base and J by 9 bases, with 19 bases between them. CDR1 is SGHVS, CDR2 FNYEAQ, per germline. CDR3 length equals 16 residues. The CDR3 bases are TGTGCCAGCAGCTTAGTAGGGCCACCCCAAGGGGGTGAGCAGTTCTTC. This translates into CASSLVGPPQGGEQFF. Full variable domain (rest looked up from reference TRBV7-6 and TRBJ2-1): GAGVSQSPRYKVTKRGQDVALRCDPISGHVSLYWYRQALGQGPEFLTYFNYEAQQDKSGLPNDRFSAERPEGSISTLTIQRTEQRDSAMYRCASSLVGPPQGGEQFFGPGTRLTVL.